This T cell receptor (beta chain) comes out of a study of blood T cell repertoires in COVID-19. Study-wide context: The samples span acute and convalescent COVID-19 from the United States, Italy and Spain. PBMCs, B-cell-depleted T cells, or T cells were the source of the cDNA or gDNA that made up the material.

Per the original methods: By means of reference gene primer amplification, nucleated cell counts were estimated. TCRdb keeps only in-frame clones here, not all; method: immunoSEQ multiplex PCR. The V and J calls and clone size come from that table; D and trimming were worked out from the DNA. The sample has about 360,000 clones, approximately 86% seen once; the top ten hold about 3%. V lost 5 bases to trimming and J lost 2 bases, with 15 bases between them. Germline CDR1 SGHKS, CDR2 YYEKEE (reference sequence). CDR3 length equals 15 residues. The receptor was derived from a human donor in a cohort sampled during active COVID-19. Input material: peripheral blood. This sequence joins TRBV5-5 and TRBJ2-3; maybe TRBD2 (6 bases). The CDR3 bases are TGTGCCAGCAGTTGGGTGGGAGGCCCCACAGATACGCAGTATTTT. Translating it yields CASSWVGGPTDTQYF.